This T cell receptor (beta chain) was observed in a study of blood T cell repertoires in COVID-19. About the study: Acute-phase and convalescent COVID-19 samples originated in the United States, Italy and Spain. PBMCs, B-cell-depleted T cells, or T cells provided the cDNA or gDNA that made up the material.

Authors' analysis steps: Scientists estimated how many nucleated cells there were by amplifying reference gene primers. This table comes from immunoSEQ multiplex PCR, and its TCRdb copy is limited to in-frame clones, with some not included. That table gives V, J and clone size, and the DNA gave D and trimming. In the table there are under 300,000 clones, approximately 90% of which are singletons. The receptor's source is a woman between 35 and 50 years old with acute COVID-19. Material for sequencing was PBMCs or T cells enriched from blood (not recorded which).

The CDR3 is CASSWEVKLGGNVLTF. The CDR3 nucleotides read TGTGCCAGCAGTTGGGAGGTTAAGCTGGGCGGCAACGTCCTGACTTTC. The rearrangement links TRBV28 to TRBJ2-6, with D perhaps TRBD2 (6 bases). The CDR3 consists of 16 residues. Trimming removed 4 bases at V and 9 bases at J, with 19 bases between. Looked up from germline, CDR1 is MDHEN and CDR2 is SYDVKM.